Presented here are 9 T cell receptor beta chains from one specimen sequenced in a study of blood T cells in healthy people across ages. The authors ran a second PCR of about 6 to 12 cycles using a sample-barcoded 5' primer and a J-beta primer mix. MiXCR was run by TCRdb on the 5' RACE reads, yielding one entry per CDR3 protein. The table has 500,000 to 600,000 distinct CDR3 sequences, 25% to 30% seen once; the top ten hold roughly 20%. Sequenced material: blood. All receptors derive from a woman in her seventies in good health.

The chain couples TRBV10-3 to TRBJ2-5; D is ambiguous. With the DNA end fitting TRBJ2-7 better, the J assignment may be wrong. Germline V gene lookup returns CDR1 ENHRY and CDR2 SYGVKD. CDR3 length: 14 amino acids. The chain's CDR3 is CAISESKDVHEQYF. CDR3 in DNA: TGTGCCATCAGTGAGTCGAAGGACGTGCACGAGCAGTACTTC.

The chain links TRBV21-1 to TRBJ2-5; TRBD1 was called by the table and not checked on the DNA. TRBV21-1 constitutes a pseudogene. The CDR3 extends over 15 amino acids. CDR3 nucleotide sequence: TGTGCCAGCAGCGCTTTACAGGGTCATGGAGAGACCCAGTACTTC. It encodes CASSALQGHGETQYF.

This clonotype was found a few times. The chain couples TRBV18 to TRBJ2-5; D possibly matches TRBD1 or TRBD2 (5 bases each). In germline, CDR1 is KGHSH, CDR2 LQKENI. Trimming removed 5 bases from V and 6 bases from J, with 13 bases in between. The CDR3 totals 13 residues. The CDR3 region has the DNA TGTGCCAGCTCATCCGGGACGGGGAAGACCCAGTACTTC. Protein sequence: CASSSGTGKTQYF.

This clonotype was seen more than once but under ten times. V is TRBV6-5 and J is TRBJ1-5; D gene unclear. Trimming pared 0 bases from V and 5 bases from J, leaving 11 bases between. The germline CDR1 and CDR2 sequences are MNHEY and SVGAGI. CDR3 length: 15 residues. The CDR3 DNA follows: TGTGCCAGCAGTTACTCCCGACACTGGGATCAGCCCCAGCATTTT. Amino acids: CASSYSRHWDQPQHF.

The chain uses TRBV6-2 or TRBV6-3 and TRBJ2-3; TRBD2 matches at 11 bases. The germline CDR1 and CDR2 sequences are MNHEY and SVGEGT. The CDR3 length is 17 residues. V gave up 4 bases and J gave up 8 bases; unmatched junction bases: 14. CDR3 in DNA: TGTGCCAGCAGTTCGTGGGAAATAGCGGGGGGGACTTCTACGCAGTATTTT. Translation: CASSSWEIAGGTSTQYF.

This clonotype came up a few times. This chain's CDR3 is CASSLAMAGGEKLFF. In nucleotides, the CDR3 is TGTGCCAGCAGCCTAGCTATGGCAGGTGGAGAAAAACTGTTTTTT. This chain joins TRBV4-2 and TRBJ1-4, with unresolved D. The germline V and J ends were trimmed by 4 bases and 8 bases, with 17 bases remaining between them. CDR1 is LGHNA, CDR2 YNFKEQ, per germline. This CDR3 contains 15 residues.

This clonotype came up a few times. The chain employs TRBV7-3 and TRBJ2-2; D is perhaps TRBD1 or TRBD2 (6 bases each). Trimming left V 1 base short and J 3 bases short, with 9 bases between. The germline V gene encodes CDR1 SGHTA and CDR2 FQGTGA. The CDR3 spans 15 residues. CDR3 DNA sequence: TGTGCCAGCAGCTTAAAGGGGGGAGACACCGGGGAGCTGTTTTTT. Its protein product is CASSLKGGDTGELFF.

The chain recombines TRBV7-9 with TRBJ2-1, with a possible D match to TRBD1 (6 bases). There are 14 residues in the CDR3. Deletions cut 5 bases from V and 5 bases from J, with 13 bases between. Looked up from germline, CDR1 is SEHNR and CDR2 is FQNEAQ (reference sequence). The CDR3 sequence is CASSPSGTNNEQFF. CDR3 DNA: TGTGCCAGCAGCCCATCGGGGACAAACAATGAGCAGTTCTTC.

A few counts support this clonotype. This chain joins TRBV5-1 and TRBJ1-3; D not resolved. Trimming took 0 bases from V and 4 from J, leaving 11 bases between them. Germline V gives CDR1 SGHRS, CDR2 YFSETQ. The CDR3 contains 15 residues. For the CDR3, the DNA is TGCGCCAGCAGCTTGGGCCCCAGCTCAGGAAACACCATATATTTT. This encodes CASSLGPSSGNTIYF.